The 3 T cell receptor beta chains below come from one sample, sequenced in a study of cytomegalovirus exposure and HLA in healthy donors. The PCR contained 60 Vbeta and 13 Jbeta primers. Some clones are missing from TCRdb's copy, which holds only in-frame ones; the method was immunoSEQ multiplex PCR. This table lists more than 50,000 clones. Source material: PBMCs. The receptors stem from a middle-aged man in good health and CMV-seropositive.

The V gene is TRBV19, the J gene TRBJ2-7; 7 bases line up with TRBD1. Unmatched junction bases numbered 10, after V lost 6 bases and J lost 2 bases. CDR1 and CDR2 from the germline V gene are LNHDA and SQIVND (reference sequence). This CDR3 has 15 residues. The chain's CDR3 is CASRPTGEPTYEQYF. CDR3 DNA sequence: TGTGCCAGTAGGCCCACAGGGGAACCCACCTACGAGCAGTACTTC.

The genes are TRBV4-3 and TRBJ2-3; D possibly corresponds to TRBD2 (6 bases). Trimming removed 4 bases from V and 4 bases from J, with 12 bases in between. CDR1 and CDR2 (germline): LGHNA, YSLEER. This CDR3 contains 14 residues. CDR3 sequence: CASSPGGEADTQYF. The CDR3 bases are TGCGCCAGCAGCCCGGGTGGGGAGGCAGATACGCAGTATTTT.

The V call is TRBV7-8, the J call TRBJ1-5; tentatively, D is TRBD1 (6 bases). V lost 8 bases, J lost 3 bases, and 17 bases lay in between. Germline loops: CDR1 SGHVS, CDR2 FQNEAQ. The CDR3 totals 15 residues. In DNA, the CDR3 is TGTGCCAGCGATCTTACCGACAGGTACAATCAGCCCCAGCATTTT. It codes for CASDLTDRYNQPQHF.